This T cell receptor beta chain was observed in a study of shared clonotypes between healthy human individuals. Study-wide results and caveats: Memory subsets had estimated richness that was generally smaller than that of naive subsets.

As regards this clone: What it binds is unknown.

For sorted subsets, approximately 0.2 ug DNA per replicate equaled tens of thousands of T cell genomes. The authors' processing: With immunoSEQ giving junction-only sequences and no quality scores, filtering differed. TCRdb keeps only in-frame clones here, not all; method: immunoSEQ multiplex PCR. V, J and clone size are those of that table, while D and trimming were read from the DNA. The sample records about 2.3 million clones, 85% to 95% being singletons. The V and J ends lost 2 bases and 5 bases respectively, with 13 bases between them. The germline gives CDR1 MNHEY, CDR2 SMNVEV (reference sequence). The CDR3 totals 15 residues.

This TCR was sampled from a man aged 18 to 30 in good health. Some clones in this sample may be carry-over from other donors' samples. The J gene is TRBJ2-1, the V gene TRBV27, with a possible D match to TRBD1 (6 bases). The sequencing sample was made of naive CD4+ T cells from PBMCs. As to subset: CD45RA+ positively selected. The CDR3 DNA follows: TGTGCCAGCAGTTTACGGCAGGGGACCAACAATGAGCAGTTCTTC. This encodes CASSLRQGTNNEQFF.